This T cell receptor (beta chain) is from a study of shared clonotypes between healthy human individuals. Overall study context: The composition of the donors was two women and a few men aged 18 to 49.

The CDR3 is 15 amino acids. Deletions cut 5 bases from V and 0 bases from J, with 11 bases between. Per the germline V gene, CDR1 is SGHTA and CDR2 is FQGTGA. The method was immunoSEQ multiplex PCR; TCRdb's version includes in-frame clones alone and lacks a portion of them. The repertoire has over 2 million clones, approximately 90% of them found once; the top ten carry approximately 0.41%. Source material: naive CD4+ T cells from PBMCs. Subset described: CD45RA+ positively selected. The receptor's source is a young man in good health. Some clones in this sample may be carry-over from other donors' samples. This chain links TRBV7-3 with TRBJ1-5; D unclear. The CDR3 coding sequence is TGTGCCAGCAGCGTTGACGGATATAGCAATCAGCCCCAGCATTTT. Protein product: CASSVDGYSNQPQHF.